This T cell receptor beta chain was identified during a study of response to subunit inactivated influenza vaccine. About this clonotype itself: Its antigen is as yet unknown.

The germline V and J ends were trimmed by 2 bases and 5 bases, with 9 bases remaining between them. Looked up from germline, CDR1 is MNHEY and CDR2 is SVGAGI. The CDR3 is 14 residues long. Broader study findings: A suggestion made by the authors is that each seasonal influenza vaccination recruits few new T cells.

MiXCR was run by TCRdb on the RT-PCR reads, yielding one entry per CDR3 protein. This table has more than 600,000 distinct CDR3 sequences, less than 20% appearing once. This receptor was identified in a man in his fifties who received an inactivated influenza vaccine. The specimen comprised PBMCs from blood, sampled more than 4 days after vaccination. The V and J genes are TRBV6-5 and TRBJ2-2; D uncertain. This chain's CDR3 is CASSYLQRTGELFF. CDR3 nucleotide sequence: TGTGCCAGCAGTTACCTGCAAAGGACCGGGGAGCTGTTTTTT.